These 27 T cell receptor beta chains share one sample of origin, sequenced in a study of beta chain features in type 1 diabetes. Study-wide points: All four CD4+ subsets from Type 1 diabetes patients carried moderately but significantly shorter TCRB CDR3s.

The whole isolated RNA underwent reverse transcription, so sequencing captured expressed TCRB transcripts. Here immunoSEQ multiplex PCR was the method, and the copy in TCRdb shows in-frame clones only, minus some. The sample records about 160,000 clones, roughly 63% being singletons. Their cognate antigens are unknown. Sequencing used naive CD4+ T cells from blood. These TCRs come from a man aged 30-40 years with type 1 diabetes.

V and J are TRBV29-1 and TRBJ2-5, with D perhaps matching TRBD2 (6 bases). With 6 bases removed from V and 5 bases from J, the gap between germline ends came to 13 bases. The CDR3 covers 12 residues. The germline CDR1 and CDR2 sequences are SQVTM and ANQGSEA. The CDR3 reads CSVMTSSETQYF. The CDR3, as DNA: TGCAGCGTGATGACTAGTTCCGAGACCCAGTACTTC. The full variable domain, its missing parts supplied by reference TRBV29-1 and TRBJ2-5, is SAVISQKPSRDICQRGTSLTIQCQVDSQVTMMFWYRQQPGQSLTLIATANQGSEATYESGFVIDKFPISRPNLTFSTLTVSNMSPEDSSIYLCSVMTSSETQYFGPGTRLLVL.

This chain uses TRBV5-4 with TRBJ1-2; D is ambiguous. This CDR3 comprises 14 residues. Trimming removed 0 bases at V and 7 bases at J, with 13 bases between. Germline V CDR1 and CDR2: SGHNT, YYREEE (reference sequence). CDR3 coding DNA: TGTGCCAGCAGCTTGGTAGAGGGTTCCCCTGGCTACACCTTC. It yields the protein CASSLVEGSPGYTF.

V is TRBV29-1 and J is TRBJ2-3; D unresolved. Germline V lookup: CDR1 SQVTM, CDR2 ANQGSEA. The CDR3 is 13 residues long. V shed 6 bases and J shed 0 bases, with 10 bases lying between them. The chain's CDR3 is CSVNHYSTDTQYF. In nucleotides, the CDR3 is TGCAGCGTGAATCATTATAGCACAGATACGCAGTATTTT.

As regards this clone: Within the sample, other DNA sequences also encode this same CDR3. The chain employs TRBV4-3 and TRBJ2-5; weak D call: TRBD2 (6 bases). Germline values: CDR1 LGHNA, CDR2 YSLEER. This CDR3 has 14 amino acids. V was cut by 0 bases and J by 5 bases, with 10 bases left in between. CDR3 in DNA: TGCGCCAGCAGCCAAGATACTCGGGGGGAGACCCAGTACTTC. Protein: CASSQDTRGETQYF.

The rearrangement uses TRBV15 and TRBJ2-1; the match to TRBD2 covers 11 bases. Trimming cost V 3 bases and J 2 bases; bases outside gene matches: 3. Germline V lookup: CDR1 LNHNV, CDR2 YYDKDF (reference sequence). The CDR3 has 16 amino acids. The CDR3 protein is CATSRGSGGAYNEQFF. The CDR3 DNA reads TGTGCCACCAGCAGGGGTAGCGGGGGGGCCTACAATGAGCAGTTCTTC.

J is TRBJ2-7 and V is TRBV5-4, with a tentative D call TRBD1 (5 bases). Trimming stripped 1 base from V and 7 bases from J, with 12 bases between. The CDR3 is made up of 13 amino acids. Germline V CDR1 and CDR2: SGHNT, YYREEE (reference sequence). This chain's CDR3 is CASSLSREGEQYF. DNA of the CDR3: TGTGCCAGCAGCTTGTCCAGGGAAGGAGAGCAGTACTTC. The whole variable domain, filled in from reference TRBV5-4 and TRBJ2-7, reads ETGVTQSPTHLIKTRGQQVTLRCSSQSGHNTVSWYQQALGQGPQFIFQYYREEENGRGNFPPRFSGLQFPNYSSELNVNALELDDSALYLCASSLSREGEQYFGPGTRLTVT.

This clone has a single count. The chain links TRBV4-1 to TRBJ1-1; possible D gene TRBD1, 6 bases. The germline V gene encodes CDR1 MGHRA and CDR2 YSYEKL. CDR3 length: 14 amino acids. V lost 0 bases and J 4 bases, leaving 9 bases between the germline ends. CDR3 loop: CASSQEVRGTEAFF. In nucleotides, the CDR3 is TGCGCCAGCAGCCAAGAGGTCAGGGGCACTGAAGCTTTCTTT.

The V and J genes are TRBV18 and TRBJ2-5, with 7 bases identical to TRBD1. This CDR3 spans 14 amino acids. Germline V gene sequence: CDR1 KGHSH, CDR2 LQKENI. The J segment lost 5 bases and the V segment lost 1 base, leaving 4 bases of the junction unmatched. CDR3 sequence reads: CASSPRGQKETQYF. The CDR3 region has the DNA TGTGCCAGCTCACCACGGGGACAGAAGGAGACCCAGTACTTC.

This clone was seen a few times. The V call is TRBV29-1, the J call TRBJ2-7, with D maybe TRBD1 (6 bases). V was cut by 2 bases and J by 3 bases, with 17 bases left in between. The CDR3 sequence is 15 residues long. The germline gives CDR1 SQVTM, CDR2 ANQGSEA. The CDR3 coding sequence is TGCAGCGTTGAAATTAGAGGGGGAAGAGGCTACGAGCAGTACTTC. It translates to CSVEIRGGRGYEQYF.

This clone appeared a single time. A junction boundary mismatches the germline segment, possibly from a read error. V and J are TRBV11-2 and TRBJ2-7, with D unclear. Germline assignment: CDR1 SGHAT and CDR2 FQNNGV. The CDR3 consists of 12 residues. The CDR3 bases are TGTGCCAGCAGCTCCTCTTTGTCTAAGACTTCCTTC. Translated: CASSSSLSKTSF.

This clone was recorded a few times. The J gene is TRBJ2-7, the V gene TRBV25-1; 7 nucleotides line up with TRBD1. Trimming removed 7 bases from V and 5 bases from J; junction bases left unmatched: 5. The CDR3 is made up of 12 amino acids. CDR1 is MGHDK, CDR2 SYGVNS, per germline. Here the CDR3 reads CASKDRVHEQYF. The CDR3 coding sequence is TGTGCCAGCAAAGACAGGGTCCACGAGCAGTACTTC.

The chain is built from TRBV28 and TRBJ2-7, with D tentatively TRBD1 or TRBD2 (5 bases each). In germline, CDR1 is MDHEN, CDR2 SYDVKM. The CDR3 has 15 amino acids. V lost 3 bases to trimming and J lost 2 bases, with 14 bases between them. The CDR3 DNA sequence: TGTGCCAGCAGTTTTCCCCGGGACGGTACCTACGAGCAGTACTTC. Protein product: CASSFPRDGTYEQYF.

This clone was seen more than once but under ten times. The V call is TRBV27, the J call TRBJ2-5; 10 nucleotides line up with TRBD2. The CDR3 extends over 17 amino acids. V dropped 2 bases and J dropped 3; count of bases not matched to a gene: 9. The germline CDR1 and CDR2 sequences are MNHEY and SMNVEV (reference sequence). The CDR3 DNA sequence: TGTGCCAGCAGTTTACACAACGGACTAGCGGTTAAAGAGACCCAGTACTTC. It encodes CASSLHNGLAVKETQYF.

V and J are TRBV9 and TRBJ2-6; D unclear. The CDR3 contains 15 residues. The V end lost 4 bases, the J end lost 1 base, and 9 bases lay between the germline ends. Germline loops: CDR1 SGDLS, CDR2 YYNGEE. CDR3 residues: CASSPSASGANVLTF. CDR3 DNA sequence: TGTGCCAGCAGCCCCTCTGCATCTGGGGCCAACGTCCTGACTTTC. The full variable domain, rest sourced from reference TRBV9 and TRBJ2-6, is DSGVTQTPKHLITATGQRVTLRCSPRSGDLSVYWYQQSLDQGLQFLIQYYNGEERAKGNILERFSAQQFPDLHSELNLSSLELGDSALYFCASSPSASGANVLTFGAGSRLTVL.

The chain joins TRBV29-1 to TRBJ2-3, with D hard to call. CDR3 length: 15 residues. Trimming took off 0 bases at V and 1 base at J, with 11 bases between the two ends. Germline V gives CDR1 SQVTM, CDR2 ANQGSEA. The CDR3 reads CSVEDRKQRTDTQYF. The CDR3 DNA is TGCAGCGTTGAAGATCGGAAACAGCGCACAGATACGCAGTATTTT.

This clone was detected a few times. CDR3: CASSGRSSGANVLTF. The CDR3 region has the DNA TGTGCCAGCAGTGGGCGAAGCTCTGGGGCCAACGTCCTGACTTTC. The chain couples TRBV6-6 to TRBJ2-6; D ambiguous. Germline V gene lookup returns CDR1 MNHNY and CDR2 SVGAGI (reference sequence). Trimming cost V 5 bases and J 0 bases, with 8 bases left between them. The CDR3 totals 15 residues.

The rearrangement uses TRBV27 and TRBJ2-7, with D possibly being TRBD1 or TRBD2 (5 bases each). The germline V and J ends were trimmed by 5 bases and 9 bases, with 23 bases remaining between them. The CDR3 is 15 amino acids. Looked up from germline, CDR1 is MNHEY and CDR2 is SMNVEV (reference sequence). CDR3 sequence reads: CASSQPGRKGDAQYF. The CDR3 nucleotides read TGTGCCAGCAGTCAGCCGGGACGAAAAGGGGATGCGCAGTACTTC.

The chain is built from TRBV30 and TRBJ1-2, with D tentatively TRBD1 (5 bases). The CDR3 has 13 residues. Germline V gives CDR1 GTSNPN, CDR2 SVGIG (reference sequence). V shed 2 bases and J shed 8 bases, with 15 bases lying between them. The CDR3 DNA follows: TGTGCCTGGAGTCCAGGGAATAGGGGCGGCTACACCTTC. Translated, it gives CAWSPGNRGGYTF.

V usage is TRBV6-4 and J usage is TRBJ1-2; D perhaps matches TRBD1 (6 bases). Germline V gene data show CDR1 as MRHNA and CDR2 as SNTAGT. This CDR3 region has 12 residues. Trimming shortened V by 5 bases and J by 9 bases, and 13 bases separated the two germline ends. CDR3 protein: CASSPNRASYTF. The CDR3, as DNA: TGTGCCAGCAGTCCTAACAGGGCGAGCTACACCTTC.

The J gene is TRBJ2-5, the V gene TRBV21-1; the table's D call, TRBD1, was not checked against the DNA. TRBV21-1 is classified as a pseudogene. This CDR3 is built from 16 residues. CDR3 in DNA: TGTGCCAGCAGAGATAACAGGACAGTCGGACAAGAGACCCAGTACTTC. Amino acids: CASRDNRTVGQETQYF.

The V and J genes are TRBV25-1 and TRBJ2-1; 7 bases match TRBD1. Germline V gene lookup returns CDR1 MGHDK and CDR2 SYGVNS. The ends lost 1 base at V and 6 bases at J; junction bases unmatched: 3. The CDR3 runs to 14 residues. The CDR3 protein is CASSEWTGGNEQFF. The DNA of the CDR3 is TGTGCCAGCAGTGAATGGACAGGCGGCAATGAGCAGTTCTTC.

The chain carries TRBV5-1 and TRBJ2-5, with D possibly TRBD1 on 5 matching bases. This CDR3 has 14 residues. V was pared by 0 bases and J by 3 bases, with 9 bases between. Germline assignment: CDR1 SGHRS and CDR2 YFSETQ. CDR3 in DNA: TGCGCCAGCAGCTTGGGACAGATAAAAGAGACCCAGTACTTC. Its translation is CASSLGQIKETQYF.

This clone came up a few times. This rearrangement joins TRBV7-2 to TRBJ2-1; 10 bases match TRBD2. The CDR3 sequence is 18 residues long. Germline values: CDR1 SGHTA, CDR2 FQGNSA. Trimming cost V 8 bases and J 0 bases; bases outside gene matches: 13. The CDR3 region is CASGEGLASDSSYNEQFF. The CDR3 DNA reads as TGTGCCAGCGGAGAGGGACTAGCGTCGGACAGCTCCTACAATGAGCAGTTCTTC.

The chain uses TRBV25-1 and TRBJ2-5, with D unresolved. This CDR3 is 13 amino acids long. Germline V gene lookup returns CDR1 MGHDK and CDR2 SYGVNS. With 7 bases removed from V and 5 bases from J, the gap between germline ends came to 14 bases. CDR3 region: CASMVGSLETQYF. The CDR3 bases are TGTGCCAGCATGGTGGGCAGCCTGGAGACCCAGTACTTC.

The rearrangement joins TRBV7-6 to TRBJ2-5; D may be TRBD1 (6 bases). The germline V gene encodes CDR1 SGHVS and CDR2 FNYEAQ. The CDR3 is 13 amino acids. The germline V and J ends were trimmed by 5 bases and 0 bases, with 7 bases remaining between them. Here the CDR3 DNA reads TGTGCCAGCAGCCGGACAGACCAAGAGACCCAGTACTTC. This encodes CASSRTDQETQYF.

This clone turned up a few times. The V and J genes are TRBV2 and TRBJ2-1; no reliable D call. Germline CDR1 SNHLY, CDR2 FYNNEI. The CDR3 loop spans 11 amino acids. V was trimmed by 4 bases and J by 2 bases, leaving 0 bases between them. CDR3 in amino acids: CASSAYNEQFF. In nucleotides, the CDR3 is TGTGCCAGCAGTGCCTACAATGAGCAGTTCTTC.

This clone was recorded a few times. Other nucleotide sequences from this sample produce the same CDR3. The V call is TRBV29-1, the J call TRBJ2-5, with 11 bases identical to TRBD1. CDR1 is SQVTM, CDR2 ANQGSEA, per germline. The CDR3 is made up of 14 amino acids. V dropped 4 bases and J dropped 5; count of bases not matched to a gene: 6. The CDR3 nucleotides are TGCAGCGTTGGTGGGACAGGGGGTGAGGAGACCCAGTACTTC. This codes for CSVGGTGGEETQYF. The variable domain in full, with the rest retrieved from reference TRBV29-1 and TRBJ2-5, is SAVISQKPSRDICQRGTSLTIQCQVDSQVTMMFWYRQQPGQSLTLIATANQGSEATYESGFVIDKFPISRPNLTFSTLTVSNMSPEDSSIYLCSVGGTGGEETQYFGPGTRLLVL.